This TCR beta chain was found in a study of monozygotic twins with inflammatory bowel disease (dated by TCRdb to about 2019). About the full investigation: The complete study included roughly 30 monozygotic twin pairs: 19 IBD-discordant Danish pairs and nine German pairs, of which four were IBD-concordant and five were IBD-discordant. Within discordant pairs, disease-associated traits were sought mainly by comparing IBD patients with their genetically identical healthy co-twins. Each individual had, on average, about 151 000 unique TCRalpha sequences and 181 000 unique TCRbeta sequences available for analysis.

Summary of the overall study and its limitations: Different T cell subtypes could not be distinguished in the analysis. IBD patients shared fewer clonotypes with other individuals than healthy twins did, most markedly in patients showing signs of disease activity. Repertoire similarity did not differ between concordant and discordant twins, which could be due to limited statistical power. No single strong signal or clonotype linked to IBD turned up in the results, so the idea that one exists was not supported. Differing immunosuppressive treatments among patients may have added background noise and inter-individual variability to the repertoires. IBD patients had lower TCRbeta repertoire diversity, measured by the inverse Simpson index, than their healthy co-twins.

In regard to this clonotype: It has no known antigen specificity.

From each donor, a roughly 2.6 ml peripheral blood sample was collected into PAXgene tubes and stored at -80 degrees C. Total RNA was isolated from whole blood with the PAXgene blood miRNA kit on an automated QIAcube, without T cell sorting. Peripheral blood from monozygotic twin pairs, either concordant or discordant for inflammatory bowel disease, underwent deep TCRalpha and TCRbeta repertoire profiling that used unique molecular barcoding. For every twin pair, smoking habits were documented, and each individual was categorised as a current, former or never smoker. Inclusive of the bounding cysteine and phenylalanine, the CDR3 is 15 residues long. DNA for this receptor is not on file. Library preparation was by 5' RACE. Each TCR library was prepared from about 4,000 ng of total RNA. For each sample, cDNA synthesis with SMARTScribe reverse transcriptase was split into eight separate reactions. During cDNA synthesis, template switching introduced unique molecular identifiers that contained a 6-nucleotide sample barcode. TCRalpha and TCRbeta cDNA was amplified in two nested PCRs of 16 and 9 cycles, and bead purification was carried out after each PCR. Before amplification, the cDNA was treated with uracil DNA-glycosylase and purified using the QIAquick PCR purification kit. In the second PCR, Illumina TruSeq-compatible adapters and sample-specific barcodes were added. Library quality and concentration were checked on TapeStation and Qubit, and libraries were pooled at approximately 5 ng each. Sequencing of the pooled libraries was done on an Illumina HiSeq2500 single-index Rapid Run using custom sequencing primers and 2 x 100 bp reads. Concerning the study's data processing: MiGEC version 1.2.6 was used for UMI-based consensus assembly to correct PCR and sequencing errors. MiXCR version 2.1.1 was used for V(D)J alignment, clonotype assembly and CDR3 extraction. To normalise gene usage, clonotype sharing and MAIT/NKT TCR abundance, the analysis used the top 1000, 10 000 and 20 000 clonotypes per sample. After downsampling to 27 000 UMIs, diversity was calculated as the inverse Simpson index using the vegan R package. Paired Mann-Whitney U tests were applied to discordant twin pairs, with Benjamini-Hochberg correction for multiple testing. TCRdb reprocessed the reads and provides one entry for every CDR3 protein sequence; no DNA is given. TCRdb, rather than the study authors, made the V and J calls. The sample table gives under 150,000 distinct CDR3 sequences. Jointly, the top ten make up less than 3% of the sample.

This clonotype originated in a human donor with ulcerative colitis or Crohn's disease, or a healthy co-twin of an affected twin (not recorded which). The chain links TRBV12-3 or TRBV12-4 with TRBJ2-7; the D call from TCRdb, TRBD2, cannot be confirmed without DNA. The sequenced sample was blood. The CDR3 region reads CASSYRTVPTYEQYF.